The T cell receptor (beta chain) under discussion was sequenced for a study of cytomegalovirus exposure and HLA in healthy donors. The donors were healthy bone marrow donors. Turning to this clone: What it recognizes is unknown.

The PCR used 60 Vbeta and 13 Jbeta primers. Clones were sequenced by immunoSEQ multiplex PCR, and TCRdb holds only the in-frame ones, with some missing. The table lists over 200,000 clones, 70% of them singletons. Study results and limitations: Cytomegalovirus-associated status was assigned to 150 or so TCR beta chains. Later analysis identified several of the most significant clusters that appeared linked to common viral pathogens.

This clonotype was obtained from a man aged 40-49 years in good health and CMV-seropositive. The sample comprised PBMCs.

CDR3 nucleotides: TGTGCCAGCATAGGCGGGCATTACAATGAGCAGTTCTTC. It yields the protein CASIGGHYNEQFF. This chain links TRBV5-6 with TRBJ2-1, with a possible D match to TRBD2 (5 bases). Germline V gives CDR1 SGHDT, CDR2 YYEEEE. This CDR3 is 13 amino acids long. Trimming removed 6 bases from V and 4 bases from J, with 11 bases in between.